This record covers a single T cell receptor beta chain. These data originate in a study of T cell responses to AZD1222 COVID-19 vaccine. The germline V gene has CDR1 ENHRY and CDR2 SYGVKD. This CDR3 contains 13 residues. The V end was cut by 6 bases, the J end by 4 bases, with 7 bases between. Sequencing was performed with immunoSEQ multiplex PCR; in TCRdb, only in-frame clones are kept and a portion is missing. The table shows approximately 150,000 clones, with roughly 89% occurring only once. This TCR was recovered from an adult in good health. Source: peripheral blood, taken on day 0 of AZD1222 vaccination. The J gene is TRBJ1-6, the V gene TRBV10-3; a possible D gene is TRBD1 (5 bases). CDR3 sequence reads: CAISAGYNSPLHF. The CDR3 nucleotides read TGTGCCATCAGCGCAGGGTATAATTCACCCCTCCACTTT.